This T cell receptor (beta chain) is drawn from a study of blood T cell repertoires in COVID-19. Study as a whole: Nucleic acid was either cDNA or gDNA, and it came from T cells, B-cell-depleted T cells, or PBMCs.

Germline assignment: CDR1 MNHNS and CDR2 SASEGT. The CDR3 extends over 14 amino acids. Trimming took 3 bases from V and 5 from J, leaving 11 bases between them. TCRdb's copy holds only in-frame clones and misses some; the assay was immunoSEQ multiplex PCR. The table shows tens of thousands of clones, with approximately 84% occurring only once. The material sequenced was peripheral blood. V and J are TRBV6-1 and TRBJ1-5; D is perhaps TRBD1 (6 bases). This sequence originates from a man aged 65-85 years with COVID-19, enrolled during active disease. The chain's CDR3 is CASSDPDRYQPQHF. As DNA, the CDR3 is TGTGCCAGCAGTGACCCCGACAGGTATCAGCCCCAGCATTTT.